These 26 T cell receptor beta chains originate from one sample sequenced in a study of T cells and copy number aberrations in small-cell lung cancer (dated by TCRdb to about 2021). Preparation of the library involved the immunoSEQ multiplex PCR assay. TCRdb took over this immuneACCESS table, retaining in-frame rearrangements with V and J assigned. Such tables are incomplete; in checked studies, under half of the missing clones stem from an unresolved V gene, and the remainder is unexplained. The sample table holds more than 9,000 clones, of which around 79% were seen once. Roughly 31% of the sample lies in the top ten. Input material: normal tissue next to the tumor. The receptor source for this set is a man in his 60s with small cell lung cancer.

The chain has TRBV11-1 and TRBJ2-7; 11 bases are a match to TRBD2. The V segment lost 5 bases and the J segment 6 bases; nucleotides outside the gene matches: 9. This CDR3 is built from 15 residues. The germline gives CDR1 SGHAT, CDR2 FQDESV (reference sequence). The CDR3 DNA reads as TGTGCCAGCAGCACAATAGCGGGAGGGCAAGGCGAGCAGTACTTC. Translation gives CASSTIAGGQGEQYF. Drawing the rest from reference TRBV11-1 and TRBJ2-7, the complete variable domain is EAEVAQSPRYKITEKSQAVAFWCDPISGHATLYWYRQILGQGPELLVQFQDESVVDDSQLPKDRFSAERLKGVDSTLKIQPAELGDSAMYLCASSTIAGGQGEQYFGPGTRLTVT.

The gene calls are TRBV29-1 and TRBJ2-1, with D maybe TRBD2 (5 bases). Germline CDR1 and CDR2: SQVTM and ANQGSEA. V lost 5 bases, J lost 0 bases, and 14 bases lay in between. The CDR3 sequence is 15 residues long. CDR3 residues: CSVPRSGSSYNEQFF. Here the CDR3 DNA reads TGCAGCGTTCCCCGGTCGGGGAGCTCCTACAATGAGCAGTTCTTC.

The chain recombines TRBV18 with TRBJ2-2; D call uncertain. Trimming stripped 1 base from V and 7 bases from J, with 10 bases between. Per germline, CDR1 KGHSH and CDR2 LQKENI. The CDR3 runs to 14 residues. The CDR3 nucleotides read TGTGCCAGCTCACCACAAGGCAGCTTCGGGGAGCTGTTTTTT. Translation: CASSPQGSFGELFF.

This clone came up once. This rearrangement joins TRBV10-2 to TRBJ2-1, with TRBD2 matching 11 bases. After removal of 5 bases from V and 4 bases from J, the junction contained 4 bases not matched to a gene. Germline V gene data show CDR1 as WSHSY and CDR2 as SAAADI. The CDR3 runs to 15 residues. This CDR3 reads CASSLLAGAYNEQFF. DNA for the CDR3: TGCGCCAGCAGTTTACTAGCGGGAGCTTACAATGAGCAGTTCTTC.

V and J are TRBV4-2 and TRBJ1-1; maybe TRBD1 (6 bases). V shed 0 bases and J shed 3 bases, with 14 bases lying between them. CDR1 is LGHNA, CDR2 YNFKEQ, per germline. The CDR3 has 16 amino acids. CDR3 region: CASSQDKAKGDTEAFF. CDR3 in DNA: TGTGCCAGCAGCCAAGATAAGGCCAAGGGGGACACTGAAGCTTTCTTT.

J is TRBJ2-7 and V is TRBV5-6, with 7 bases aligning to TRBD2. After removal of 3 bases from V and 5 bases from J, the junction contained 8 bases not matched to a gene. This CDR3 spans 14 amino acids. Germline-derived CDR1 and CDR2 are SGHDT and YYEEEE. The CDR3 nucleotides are TGTGCCAGCAGCTCGGGAGGACTAGGGAACGAGCAGTACTTC. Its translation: CASSSGGLGNEQYF.

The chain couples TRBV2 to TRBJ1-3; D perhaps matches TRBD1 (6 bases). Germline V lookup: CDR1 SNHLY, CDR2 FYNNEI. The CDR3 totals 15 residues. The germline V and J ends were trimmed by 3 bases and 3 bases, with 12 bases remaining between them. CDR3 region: CASSDEGGYGNTIYF. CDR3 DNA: TGTGCCAGCAGTGATGAGGGGGGCTATGGAAACACCATATATTTT.

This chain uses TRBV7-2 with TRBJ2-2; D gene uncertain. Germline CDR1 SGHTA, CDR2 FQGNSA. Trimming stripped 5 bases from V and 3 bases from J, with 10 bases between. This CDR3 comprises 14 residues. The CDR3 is CASSPRPYTGELFF. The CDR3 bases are TGTGCCAGCAGCCCCCGACCTTACACCGGGGAGCTGTTTTTT.

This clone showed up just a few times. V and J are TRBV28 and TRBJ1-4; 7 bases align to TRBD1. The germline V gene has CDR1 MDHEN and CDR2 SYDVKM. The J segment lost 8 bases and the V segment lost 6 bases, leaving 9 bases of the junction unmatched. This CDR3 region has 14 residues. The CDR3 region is CASRLDRSREKLFF. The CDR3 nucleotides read TGTGCCAGCAGGCTGGACAGGTCTAGGGAAAAACTGTTTTTT.

The DNA for the CDR3 is TGTGCCAGCAGCTTAGCCCCACCCCGGACTTCGGCTGCTAGCGGGATCTACAATGAGCAGTTCTTC. It codes for CASSLAPPRTSAASGIYNEQFF. The chain joins TRBV7-3 to TRBJ2-1; 9 bases fit TRBD2. Trimming removed 2 bases from V and 3 bases from J; junction bases left unmatched: 23. The CDR3 sequence is 22 residues long. CDR1 is SGHTA, CDR2 FQGTGA, per germline.

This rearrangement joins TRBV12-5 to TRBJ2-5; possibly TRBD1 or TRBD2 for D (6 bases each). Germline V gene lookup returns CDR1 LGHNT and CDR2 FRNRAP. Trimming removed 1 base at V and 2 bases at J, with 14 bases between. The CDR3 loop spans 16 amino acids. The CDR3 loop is CASGLAPGAPQETQYF. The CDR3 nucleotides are TGTGCTAGTGGTTTGGCACCGGGGGCCCCTCAAGAGACCCAGTACTTC.

The CDR3 nucleotides read TGTGCCAGCAGCTTAGGTTCCAGGCGCTATGGCTACACCTTC. Its protein product is CASSLGSRRYGYTF. This rearrangement joins TRBV7-2 to TRBJ1-2; D gene unclear. Trimming removed 1 base from V and 4 bases from J, with 10 bases in between. In germline, CDR1 is SGHTA, CDR2 FQGNSA. CDR3 length: 14 amino acids. Filled out from reference TRBV7-2 and TRBJ1-2, the complete variable domain reads GAGVSQSPSNKVTEKGKDVELRCDPISGHTALYWYRQSLGQGLEFLIYFQGNSAPDKSGLPSDRFSAERTGGSVSTLTIQRTQQEDSAVYLCASSLGSRRYGYTFGSGTRLTVV.

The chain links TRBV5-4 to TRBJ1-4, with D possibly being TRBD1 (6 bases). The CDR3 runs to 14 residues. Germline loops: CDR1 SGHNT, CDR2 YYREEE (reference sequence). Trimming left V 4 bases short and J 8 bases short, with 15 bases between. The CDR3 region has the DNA TGTGCCAGCAGCGGCAAGGGGGGGGGAGAAAAACTGTTTTTT. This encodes CASSGKGGGEKLFF.

DNA for the CDR3: TGTGCCAGCAGGGGCGGGAGTTCTTCCAATGAGCAGTTCTTC. Its translation is CASRGGSSSNEQFF. This chain links TRBV11-2 with TRBJ2-1; 7 bases map to TRBD2. CDR1 and CDR2 from the germline V gene are SGHAT and FQNNGV. After removal of 6 bases from V and 6 bases from J, the junction contained 8 bases not matched to a gene. This CDR3 is 14 amino acids long.

The CDR3 nucleotides read TGCAGCGTTTCAAGTCGCCTACTAGCGGGAAATGAGCAGTTCTTC. This codes for CSVSSRLLAGNEQFF. The rearrangement joins TRBV29-1 to TRBJ2-1; 10 nucleotides align to TRBD2. In germline, CDR1 is SQVTM, CDR2 ANQGSEA. The ends lost 5 bases at V and 7 bases at J; junction bases unmatched: 11. The CDR3 is 15 amino acids.

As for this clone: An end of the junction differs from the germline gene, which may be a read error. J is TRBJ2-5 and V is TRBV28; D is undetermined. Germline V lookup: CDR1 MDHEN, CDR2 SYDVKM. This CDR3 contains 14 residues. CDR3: CASSLTRIKETRYF. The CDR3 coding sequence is TGTGCCAGCAGTCTAACTCGGATCAAAGAGACCCGGTACTTC.

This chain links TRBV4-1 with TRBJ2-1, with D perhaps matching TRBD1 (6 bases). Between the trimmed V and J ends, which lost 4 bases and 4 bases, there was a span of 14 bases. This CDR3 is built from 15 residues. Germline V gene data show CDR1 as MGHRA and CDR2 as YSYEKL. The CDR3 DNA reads TGCGCCAGCAGCCGCTCCGCCACAGGGTACAATGAGCAGTTCTTC. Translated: CASSRSATGYNEQFF.

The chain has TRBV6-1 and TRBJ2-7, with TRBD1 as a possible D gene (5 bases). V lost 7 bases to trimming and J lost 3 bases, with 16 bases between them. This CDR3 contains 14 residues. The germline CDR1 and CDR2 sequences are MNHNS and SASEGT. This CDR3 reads CASNKAGLFYEQYF. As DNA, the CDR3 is TGTGCCAGCAACAAGGCAGGGCTCTTCTACGAGCAGTACTTC.

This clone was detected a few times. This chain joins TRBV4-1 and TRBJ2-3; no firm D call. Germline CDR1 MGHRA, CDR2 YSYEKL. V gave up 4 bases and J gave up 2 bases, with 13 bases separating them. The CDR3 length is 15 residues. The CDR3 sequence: CASSPLVTDTDTQYF. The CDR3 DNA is TGCGCCAGCAGCCCCCTTGTGACCGACACAGATACGCAGTATTTT.

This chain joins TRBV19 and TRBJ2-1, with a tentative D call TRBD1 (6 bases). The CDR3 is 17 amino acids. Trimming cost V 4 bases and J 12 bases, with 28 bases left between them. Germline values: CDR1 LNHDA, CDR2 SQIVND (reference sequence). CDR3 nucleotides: TGTGCCAGTAGTAGCACTAGTCTCCTTATTCGTCCACAGGGGCAGTTCTTC. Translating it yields CASSSTSLLIRPQGQFF.

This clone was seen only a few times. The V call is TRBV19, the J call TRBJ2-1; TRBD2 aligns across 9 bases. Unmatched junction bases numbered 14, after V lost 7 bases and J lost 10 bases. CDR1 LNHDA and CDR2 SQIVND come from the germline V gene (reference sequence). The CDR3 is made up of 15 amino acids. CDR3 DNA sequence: TGTGCCAGTACCCCGACTAGCGGAGGGGGTGGGGAGCAGTTCTTC. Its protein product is CASTPTSGGGGEQFF. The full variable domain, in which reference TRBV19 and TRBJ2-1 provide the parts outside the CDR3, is DGGITQSPKYLFRKEGQNVTLSCEQNLNHDAMYWYRQDPGQGLRLIYYSQIVNDFQKGDIAEGYSVSREKKESFPLTVTSAQKNPTAFYLCASTPTSGGGGEQFFGPGTRLTVL.

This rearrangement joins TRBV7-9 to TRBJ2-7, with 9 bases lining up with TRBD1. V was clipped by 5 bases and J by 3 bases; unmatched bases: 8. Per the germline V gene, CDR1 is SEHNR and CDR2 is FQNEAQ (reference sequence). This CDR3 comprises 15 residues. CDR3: CASSALRTGDYEQYF. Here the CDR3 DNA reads TGTGCCAGCAGCGCCTTGAGGACAGGGGACTACGAGCAGTACTTC.

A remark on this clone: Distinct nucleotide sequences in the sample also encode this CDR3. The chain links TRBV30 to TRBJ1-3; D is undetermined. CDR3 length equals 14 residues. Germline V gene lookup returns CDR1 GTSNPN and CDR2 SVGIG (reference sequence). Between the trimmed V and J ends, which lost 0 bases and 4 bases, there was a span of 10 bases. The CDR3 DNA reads TGTGCCTGGAGTGTCCAGACGGGGGGAAACACCATATATTTT. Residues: CAWSVQTGGNTIYF.

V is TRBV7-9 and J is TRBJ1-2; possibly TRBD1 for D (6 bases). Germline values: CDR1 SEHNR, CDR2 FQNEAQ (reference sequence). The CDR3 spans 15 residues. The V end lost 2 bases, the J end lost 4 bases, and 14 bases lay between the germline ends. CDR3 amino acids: CASSLSQGVFYGYTF. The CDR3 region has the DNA TGTGCCAGCAGCTTATCACAGGGAGTCTTCTATGGCTACACCTTC.

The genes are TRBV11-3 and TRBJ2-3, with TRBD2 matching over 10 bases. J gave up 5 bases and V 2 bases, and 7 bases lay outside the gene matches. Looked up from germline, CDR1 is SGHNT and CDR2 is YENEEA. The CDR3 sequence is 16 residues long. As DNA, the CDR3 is TGTGCCAGCAGCTTACGGAGCGGGAGGGCCGAAGATACGCAGTATTTT. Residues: CASSLRSGRAEDTQYF.

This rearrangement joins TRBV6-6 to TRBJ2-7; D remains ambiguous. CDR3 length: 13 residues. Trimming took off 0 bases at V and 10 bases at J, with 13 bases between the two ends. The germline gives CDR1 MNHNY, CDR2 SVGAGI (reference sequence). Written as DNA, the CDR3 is TGTGCCAGCAGTTACTCGAAAGAAGCCGTCCAGTACTTC. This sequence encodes CASSYSKEAVQYF.